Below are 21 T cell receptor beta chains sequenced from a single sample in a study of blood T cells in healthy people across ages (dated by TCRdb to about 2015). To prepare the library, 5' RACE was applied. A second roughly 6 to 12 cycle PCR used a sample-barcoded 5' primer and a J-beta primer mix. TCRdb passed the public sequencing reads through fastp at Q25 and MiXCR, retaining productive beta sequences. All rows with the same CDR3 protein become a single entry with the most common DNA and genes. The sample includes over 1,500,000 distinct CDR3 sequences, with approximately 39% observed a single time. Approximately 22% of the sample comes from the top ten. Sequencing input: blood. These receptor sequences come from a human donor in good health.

CDR3: CASSEPGRNNEQFF. CDR3 nucleotides: TGTGCCAGCAGTGAACCGGGGAGAAACAATGAGCAGTTCTTC. V usage is TRBV6-1 and J usage is TRBJ2-1, with TRBD2 as a possible D gene (5 bases). Trimming stripped 2 bases from V and 5 bases from J, with 10 bases between. CDR1 and CDR2 (germline): MNHNS, SASEGT. The CDR3 covers 14 residues.

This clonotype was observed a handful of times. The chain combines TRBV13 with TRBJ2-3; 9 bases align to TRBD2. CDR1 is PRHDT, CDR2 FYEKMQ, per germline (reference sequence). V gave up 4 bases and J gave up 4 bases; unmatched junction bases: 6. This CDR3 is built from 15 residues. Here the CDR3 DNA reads TGTGCCAGCAGCTCACGCGGGGGGGCGGCAGATACGCAGTATTTT. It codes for CASSSRGGAADTQYF.

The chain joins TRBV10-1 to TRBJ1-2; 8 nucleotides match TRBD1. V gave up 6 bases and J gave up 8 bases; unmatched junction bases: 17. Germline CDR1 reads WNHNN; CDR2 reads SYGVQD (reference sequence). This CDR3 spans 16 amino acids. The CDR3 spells CASSPERPDRVMGYTF. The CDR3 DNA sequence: TGCGCCAGCAGCCCCGAGCGTCCGGACAGGGTAATGGGCTACACCTTC.

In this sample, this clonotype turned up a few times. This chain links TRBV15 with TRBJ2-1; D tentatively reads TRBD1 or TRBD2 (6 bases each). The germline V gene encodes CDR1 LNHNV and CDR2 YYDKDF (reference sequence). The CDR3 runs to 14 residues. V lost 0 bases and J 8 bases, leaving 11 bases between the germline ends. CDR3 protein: CATSRDTGRHEQFF. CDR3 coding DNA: TGTGCCACCAGCAGAGATACAGGGAGGCATGAGCAGTTCTTC. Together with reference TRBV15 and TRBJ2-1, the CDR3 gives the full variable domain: DAMVIQNPRYQVTQFGKPVTLSCSQTLNHNVMYWYQQKSSQAPKLLFHYYDKDFNNEADTPDNFQSRRPNTSFCFLDIRSPGLGDTAMYLCATSRDTGRHEQFFGPGTRLTVL.

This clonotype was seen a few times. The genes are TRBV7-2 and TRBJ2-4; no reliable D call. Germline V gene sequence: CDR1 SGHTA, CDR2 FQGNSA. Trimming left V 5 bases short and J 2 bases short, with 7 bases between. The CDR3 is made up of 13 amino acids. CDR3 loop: CASSQSTKNIQYF. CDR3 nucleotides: TGTGCCAGCAGCCAAAGTACCAAAAACATTCAGTACTTC.

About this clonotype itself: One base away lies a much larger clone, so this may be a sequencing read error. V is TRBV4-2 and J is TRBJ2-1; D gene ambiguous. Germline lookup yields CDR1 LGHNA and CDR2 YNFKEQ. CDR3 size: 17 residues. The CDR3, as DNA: TGTGCCAACAGCCCTCGGGTAGCTCAAAGCTCCTACAATGAGCAGTTCTTC. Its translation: CANSPRVAQSSYNEQFF.

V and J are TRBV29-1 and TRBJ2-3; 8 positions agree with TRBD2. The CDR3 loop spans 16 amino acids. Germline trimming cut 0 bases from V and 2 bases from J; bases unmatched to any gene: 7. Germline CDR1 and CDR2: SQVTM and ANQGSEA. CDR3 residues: CSVEDPAGAITDTQYF. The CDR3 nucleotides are TGCAGCGTTGAAGATCCAGCGGGAGCCATCACAGATACGCAGTATTTT.

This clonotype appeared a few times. CDR3 DNA: TGCAGTGCTAGAGAGGGAGGGGGGCTGATCTATGGCTACACCTTC. Its protein is CSAREGGGLIYGYTF. The chain couples TRBV20-1 to TRBJ1-2; a possible D gene is TRBD1 (6 bases). The germline V and J ends were trimmed by 0 bases and 4 bases, with 15 bases remaining between them. The CDR3 has 15 amino acids. Germline CDR1 and CDR2: DFQATT and SNEGSKA (reference sequence).

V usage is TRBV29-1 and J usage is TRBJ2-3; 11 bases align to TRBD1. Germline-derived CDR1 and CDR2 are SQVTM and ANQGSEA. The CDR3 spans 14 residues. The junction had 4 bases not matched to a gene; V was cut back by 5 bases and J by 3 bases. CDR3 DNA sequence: TGCAGCGTTCTGGACAGGGGGCCGACAGATACGCAGTATTTT. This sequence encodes CSVLDRGPTDTQYF.

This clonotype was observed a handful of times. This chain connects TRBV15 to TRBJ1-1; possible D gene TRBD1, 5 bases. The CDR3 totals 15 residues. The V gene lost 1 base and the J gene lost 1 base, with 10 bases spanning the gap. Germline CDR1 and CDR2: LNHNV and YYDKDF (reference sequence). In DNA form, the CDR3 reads TGTGCCACCAGCAGAGGATATGACAGGAACACTGAAGCTTTCTTT. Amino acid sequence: CATSRGYDRNTEAFF.

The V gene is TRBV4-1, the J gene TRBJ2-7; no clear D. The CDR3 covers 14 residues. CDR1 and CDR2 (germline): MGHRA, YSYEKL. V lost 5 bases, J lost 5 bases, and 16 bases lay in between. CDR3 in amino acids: CASSVLNPSDEQYF. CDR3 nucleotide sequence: TGCGCCAGCAGCGTCCTCAACCCTAGTGACGAGCAGTACTTC.

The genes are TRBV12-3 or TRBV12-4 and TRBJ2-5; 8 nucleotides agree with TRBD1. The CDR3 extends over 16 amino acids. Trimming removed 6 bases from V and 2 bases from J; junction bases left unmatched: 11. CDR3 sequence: CASSFSGGEGQETQYF. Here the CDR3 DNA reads TGTGCCAGCAGCTTCTCAGGGGGCGAAGGGCAAGAGACCCAGTACTTC.

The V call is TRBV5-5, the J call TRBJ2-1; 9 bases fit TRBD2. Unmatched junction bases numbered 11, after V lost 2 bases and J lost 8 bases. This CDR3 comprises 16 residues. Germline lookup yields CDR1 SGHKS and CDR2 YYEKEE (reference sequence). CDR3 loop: CASSFSIASGVYEQFF. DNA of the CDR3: TGTGCCAGCAGCTTTTCTATAGCTAGCGGGGTTTATGAGCAGTTCTTC.

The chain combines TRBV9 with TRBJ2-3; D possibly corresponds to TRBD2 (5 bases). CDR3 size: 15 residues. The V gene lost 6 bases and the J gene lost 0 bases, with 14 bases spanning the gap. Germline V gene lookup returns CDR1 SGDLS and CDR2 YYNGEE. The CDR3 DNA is TGTGCCAGCACCTTCACGGGATCTAGCACAGATACGCAGTATTTT. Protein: CASTFTGSSTDTQYF. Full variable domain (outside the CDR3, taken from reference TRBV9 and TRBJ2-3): DSGVTQTPKHLITATGQRVTLRCSPRSGDLSVYWYQQSLDQGLQFLIQYYNGEERAKGNILERFSAQQFPDLHSELNLSSLELGDSALYFCASTFTGSSTDTQYFGPGTRLTVL.

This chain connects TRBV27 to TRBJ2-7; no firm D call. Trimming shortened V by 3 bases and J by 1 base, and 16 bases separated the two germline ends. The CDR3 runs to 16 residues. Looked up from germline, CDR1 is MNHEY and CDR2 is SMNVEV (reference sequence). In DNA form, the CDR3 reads TGTGCCAGCAGTTTGTACGACGGGCGACCTTCCTACGAGCAGTACTTC. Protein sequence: CASSLYDGRPSYEQYF.

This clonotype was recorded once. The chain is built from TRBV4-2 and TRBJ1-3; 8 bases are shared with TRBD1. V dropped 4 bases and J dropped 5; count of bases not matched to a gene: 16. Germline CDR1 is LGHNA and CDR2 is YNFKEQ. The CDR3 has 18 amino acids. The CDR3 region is CASSRQQSARQGRNTIYF. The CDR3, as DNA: TGTGCCAGCAGCCGACAACAATCCGCGCGACAGGGGAGAAACACCATATATTTT.

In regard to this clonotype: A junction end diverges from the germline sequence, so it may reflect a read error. The CDR3 region is CVSSVGESDYYGYTF. As DNA, the CDR3 is TGTGTCAGCAGCGTGGGGGAGTCGGATTACTATGGCTACACCTTC. The chain is built from TRBV9 and TRBJ1-2; the D gene is possibly TRBD1 (5 bases). CDR3 size: 15 residues. The germline CDR1 and CDR2 sequences are SGDLS and YYNGEE.

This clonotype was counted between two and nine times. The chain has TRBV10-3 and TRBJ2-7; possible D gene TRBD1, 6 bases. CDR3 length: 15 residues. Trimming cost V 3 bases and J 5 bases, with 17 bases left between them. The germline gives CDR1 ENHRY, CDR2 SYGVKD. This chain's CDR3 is CAISDALQGSDEQYF. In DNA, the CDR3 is TGTGCCATCAGTGACGCCTTACAGGGTAGCGACGAGCAGTACTTC.

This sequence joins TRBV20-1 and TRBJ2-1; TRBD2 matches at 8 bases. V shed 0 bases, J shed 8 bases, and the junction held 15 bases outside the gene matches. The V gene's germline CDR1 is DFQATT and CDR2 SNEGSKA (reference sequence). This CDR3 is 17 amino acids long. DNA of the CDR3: TGCAGTGCTAGAGATAAGGGCCCGGGACTAGATGTAGATGAGCAGTTCTTC. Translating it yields CSARDKGPGLDVDEQFF.

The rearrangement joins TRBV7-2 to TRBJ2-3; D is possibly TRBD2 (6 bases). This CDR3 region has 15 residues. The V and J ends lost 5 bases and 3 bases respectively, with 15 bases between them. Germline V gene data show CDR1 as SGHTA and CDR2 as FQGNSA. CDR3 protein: CASSPYGRGTDTQYF. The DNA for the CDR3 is TGTGCCAGCAGCCCCTACGGGAGAGGGACAGATACGCAGTATTTT.

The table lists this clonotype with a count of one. The CDR3 DNA is TGTGCCAGCAGCTTAGGCGCAGGGGACGCCTACGAGCAGTACTTC. Amino acid sequence: CASSLGAGDAYEQYF. The chain employs TRBV11-2 and TRBJ2-7, with a possible D match to TRBD1 (6 bases). Deletions cut 1 base from V and 2 bases from J, with 12 bases between. The CDR3 totals 15 residues. Germline CDR1 and CDR2: SGHAT and FQNNGV.